The 17 T cell receptor beta chains presented below share a single source sample, sequenced in a study of shared clonotypes between healthy human individuals. Using immunoSEQ multiplex PCR, the repertoire was profiled, and TCRdb retains in-frame clones only, with some absent. The sample shows more than 400,000 clones, approximately 95% of them seen only once. The specimen was naive CD4+ T cells sorted from blood. Subset indicated: CD45RA+ positively selected. The receptors derive from a woman in her 30s in good health.

The chain has TRBV27 and TRBJ1-4; D not certain. Germline V gene lookup returns CDR1 MNHEY and CDR2 SMNVEV (reference sequence). V was clipped by 6 bases and J by 7 bases, with 18 bases between them. The CDR3 length is 15 residues. The CDR3 is CASRFTGTKSEKLFF. The CDR3 DNA is TGTGCCAGCAGGTTCACGGGAACCAAAAGTGAAAAACTGTTTTTT.

The gene calls are TRBV7-9 and TRBJ2-7; TRBD1 matches 7 bases. The CDR3 has 12 amino acids. Trimming took 5 bases from V and 4 from J; bases not matched to a gene: 2. CDR1 is SEHNR and CDR2 is FQNEAQ in the germline V gene (reference sequence). Here the CDR3 reads CASSQQGYEQYF. CDR3 sequence (DNA): TGTGCCAGCAGCCAACAGGGGTACGAGCAGTACTTC.

This clone was observed once. The chain uses TRBV7-8 and TRBJ2-7; D call uncertain. Trimming left V 4 bases short and J 5 bases short, with 21 bases between. The germline CDR1 and CDR2 sequences are SGHVS and FQNEAQ. The CDR3 length is 16 residues. In nucleotides, the CDR3 is TGTGCCAGCAGCTCCCTCCTCAGGACCGGATTCGACGAGCAGTACTTC. Translated: CASSSLLRTGFDEQYF.

This clone was picked up one time. This chain joins TRBV2 and TRBJ1-2; TRBD1 is a possible D gene (6 bases). V lost 11 bases and J 4 bases, leaving 17 bases between the germline ends. Germline V gene data show CDR1 as SNHLY and CDR2 as FYNNEI. The CDR3 is 13 amino acids. The DNA for the CDR3 is TGTGCCCTGCGACAGGACCGTACCTATGGCTACACCTTC. Protein sequence: CALRQDRTYGYTF.

The chain joins TRBV6-6 to TRBJ2-7; D gene unclear. Germline lookup yields CDR1 MNHNY and CDR2 SVGAGI (reference sequence). V gave up 5 bases and J gave up 7 bases, with 15 bases separating them. The CDR3 extends over 13 amino acids. CDR3 sequence: CASSNQAPWEQYF. CDR3 bases: TGTGCCAGCAGTAACCAGGCCCCCTGGGAGCAGTACTTC.

The chain has TRBV7-8 and TRBJ2-7; unclear D gene. This CDR3 region has 15 residues. Germline V gene lookup returns CDR1 SGHVS and CDR2 FQNEAQ. V dropped 1 base and J dropped 5 bases, with 15 bases sitting between them. The CDR3 DNA reads TGTGCCAGCAGCTTAGATCGCCCGGCGAGCGACGAGCAGTACTTC. The encoded protein is CASSLDRPASDEQYF.

The chain combines TRBV27 with TRBJ2-2, with a weak D call TRBD2 (7 bases). The V end was cut by 6 bases, the J end by 4 bases, with 12 bases between. Germline V gene sequence: CDR1 MNHEY, CDR2 SMNVEV (reference sequence). The CDR3 loop spans 14 amino acids. The CDR3 sequence is CASRTAGATGELFF. Here the CDR3 DNA reads TGTGCCAGCAGGACTGCGGGGGCCACCGGGGAGCTGTTTTTT.

The chain is built from TRBV5-1 and TRBJ2-2, with TRBD2 as a possible D gene (6 bases). Trimming cost V 4 bases and J 7 bases, with 14 bases left between them. The CDR3 runs to 14 residues. Germline V CDR1 and CDR2: SGHRS, YFSETQ. In nucleotides, the CDR3 is TGCGCCAGCAGCCGGGGACTTTCCGGCGGGGAGCTGTTTTTT. Amino acid sequence: CASSRGLSGGELFF.

The chain joins TRBV5-1 to TRBJ2-2; D possibly corresponds to TRBD2 (6 bases). The germline V gene encodes CDR1 SGHRS and CDR2 YFSETQ. The length of the CDR3 is 15 residues. V shed 3 bases and J shed 1 base, with 10 bases lying between them. In nucleotides, the CDR3 is TGCGCCAGCAGCTCCGGGACTTTGAACACCGGGGAGCTGTTTTTT. Residues: CASSSGTLNTGELFF.

This rearrangement joins TRBV6-5 to TRBJ2-5; 9 nucleotides line up with TRBD1. The DNA end favors TRBJ2-7, so the J call may be wrong. The CDR3 has 15 residues. The germline V gene has CDR1 MNHEY and CDR2 SVGAGI. CDR3 DNA: TGTGCCAGCAGTTACGGACAGGGGTCATTCTACGAGCAGTACTTC. Amino acid sequence: CASSYGQGSFYEQYF.

The rearrangement links TRBV4-1 to TRBJ2-3, with 16 bases identical to TRBD2. The V segment lost 3 bases and the J segment 2 bases; nucleotides outside the gene matches: 8. The germline CDR1 and CDR2 sequences are MGHRA and YSYEKL. The CDR3 consists of 19 residues. The CDR3: CASSHSGLAGGQITDTQYF. CDR3 coding DNA: TGCGCCAGCAGCCACTCGGGACTAGCGGGAGGGCAGATCACAGATACGCAGTATTTT.

This clone came up once. V is TRBV5-4 and J is TRBJ1-2; D is unclear. The CDR3 loop spans 13 amino acids. V lost 6 bases to trimming and J lost 10 bases, with 19 bases between them. Germline V lookup: CDR1 SGHNT, CDR2 YYREEE (reference sequence). The CDR3 here is CASTILGGGDYTF. In nucleotides, the CDR3 is TGTGCCAGCACTATCCTGGGTGGCGGGGACTACACCTTC.

The chain has TRBV10-3 and TRBJ1-2, with D hard to call. Germline assignment: CDR1 ENHRY and CDR2 SYGVKD. Deletions cut 4 bases from V and 2 bases from J, with 5 bases between. This CDR3 has 12 residues. The chain's CDR3 is CAISGSNYGYTF. In DNA form, the CDR3 reads TGTGCCATCAGTGGCAGCAACTATGGCTACACCTTC.

Regarding this clone: Other nucleotide sequences from this sample produce the same CDR3. The chain links TRBV5-1 to TRBJ2-3, with D tentatively TRBD2 (5 bases). This CDR3 contains 14 residues. Per the germline V gene, CDR1 is SGHRS and CDR2 is YFSETQ. V was pared by 4 bases and J by 0 bases, with 9 bases between. The CDR3 DNA reads as TGCGCCAGCAGCCCCCGGACTAGCACAGATACGCAGTATTTT. Protein product: CASSPRTSTDTQYF. Full variable domain (outside the CDR3, taken from reference TRBV5-1 and TRBJ2-3): KAGVTQTPRYLIKTRGQQVTLSCSPISGHRSVSWYQQTPGQGLQFLFEYFSETQRNKGNFPGRFSGRQFSNSRSEMNVSTLELGDSALYLCASSPRTSTDTQYFGPGTRLTVL.

In this sample, this clone turned up once. J is TRBJ2-4 and V is TRBV7-9, with D uncertain. The V end lost 5 bases, the J end lost 0 bases, and 20 bases lay between the germline ends. CDR3 size: 18 residues. Germline assignment: CDR1 SEHNR and CDR2 FQNEAQ (reference sequence). CDR3 DNA sequence: TGTGCCAGCAGCCCCGCGTACCGGGCCCCGTTAGCCAAAAACATTCAGTACTTC. Its translation is CASSPAYRAPLAKNIQYF.

This clone was picked up one time. J is TRBJ2-1 and V is TRBV2; 10 nucleotides agree with TRBD2. The V segment lost 8 bases and the J segment 4 bases; nucleotides outside the gene matches: 5. The germline gives CDR1 SNHLY, CDR2 FYNNEI. This CDR3 contains 14 residues. CDR3 in amino acids: CASGLAGAYNEQFF. The CDR3 DNA follows: TGTGCCAGCGGTCTAGCGGGGGCGTACAATGAGCAGTTCTTC.

V and J are TRBV20-1 and TRBJ2-1; a weak D match, TRBD2 (6 bases). The ends were cut back, 3 bases at V and 12 bases at J, with 9 bases in the middle. The CDR3 sequence is 10 residues long. CDR1 DFQATT and CDR2 SNEGSKA come from the germline V gene (reference sequence). The CDR3 spells CSARRDGQFF. The CDR3 DNA reads TGCAGTGCTAGGCGGGATGGGCAGTTCTTC.